This paragraph reports one TCR beta chain. Its matching antigen is unknown. Some clones are missing from TCRdb's copy, which holds only in-frame ones; the method was immunoSEQ multiplex PCR. The table records 65,000 to 75,000 clones, over 75% of them present only once. Trimming took 4 bases from V and 4 from J; bases not matched to a gene: 6. The CDR3 runs 15 residues. Germline V gives CDR1 SGHRS, CDR2 YFSETQ. This sample was included in a study of OX40 agonist ivuxolimab in advanced cancers. Looking at the study overall: Hepatocellular carcinoma, melanoma, renal cell or head and neck cancer was diagnosed in the dose-escalation patients. Regarding the study as a whole: Expanded clones belonging to CD8+ T cells outnumbered, on average, those of CD4+. Researchers did not determine the expanded peripheral T cells' antigen specificity.

The chain employs TRBV5-1 and TRBJ2-3, with 10 nucleotides matching TRBD1. Sequenced here: CD4+ or CD8+ T cells sorted from blood, sampled in a trial of the OX40 agonist ivuxolimab. The source is an adult with an advanced solid tumor such as melanoma, head and neck, liver or kidney cancer. The CDR3 DNA reads TGCGCCAGCAGCGAGGGGACAGGGGCGTCAGATACGCAGTATTTT. Protein: CASSEGTGASDTQYF.